The TCR beta chain described here comes from a study of blood T cells in healthy people across ages. Study-wide findings and caveats: Higher diversity, along with more naive CD4+ cells, distinguished long-lived donors from aged donors.

CDR1 is SGDLS, CDR2 YYNGEE, per germline. The CDR3 adds up to 14 amino acids, both ends counted. The study isolated at least 6.5 million PBMCs from each sample. A second PCR of 7 to 11 cycles used a sample-barcoded 5' primer and a J-beta primer mix. A single record per CDR3 protein comes from TCRdb applying MiXCR to the 5' RACE reads. The repertoire holds hundreds of thousands of distinct CDR3 sequences, with around 50% as singletons. Concerning this clonotype: Its antigen is unknown. The limits of the CDR3 on the DNA are not certain, so only TCRdb's listed CDR3 is given.

The origin of this receptor is a man aged 40-49 years in good health. The V call is TRBV9, the J call TRBJ1-1; TRBD1, the D gene given by the table, was not confirmed from the DNA. The material sequenced was blood. CDR3 sequence: CASNVGWGNTEDFF.